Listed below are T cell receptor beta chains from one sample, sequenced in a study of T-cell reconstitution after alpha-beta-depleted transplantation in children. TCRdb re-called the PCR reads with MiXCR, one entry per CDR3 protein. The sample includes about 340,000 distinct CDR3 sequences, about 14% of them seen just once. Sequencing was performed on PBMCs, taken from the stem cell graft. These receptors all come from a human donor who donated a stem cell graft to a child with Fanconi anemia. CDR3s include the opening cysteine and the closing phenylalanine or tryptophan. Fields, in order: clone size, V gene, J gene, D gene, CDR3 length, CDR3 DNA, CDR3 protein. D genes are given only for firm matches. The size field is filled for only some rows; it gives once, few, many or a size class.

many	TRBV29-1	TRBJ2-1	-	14	TGCAGCGTTTCCCGCGGCCTTGAACCTAATGAGCAGTTCTTC	CSVSRGLEPNEQFF
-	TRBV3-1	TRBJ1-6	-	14	TGTGCCAGCAGCCCACAAATCGGGAATTCACCCCTCCACTTT	CASSPQIGNSPLHF
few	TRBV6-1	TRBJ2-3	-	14	TGTGCCAGCAGGCACAGGGATCGGGCAGATACGCAGTATTTT	CASRHRDRADTQYF
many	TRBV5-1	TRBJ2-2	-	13	TGCGCCAGCAGTAAATTGGACACCGGGGAGCTGTTTTTT	CASSKLDTGELFF
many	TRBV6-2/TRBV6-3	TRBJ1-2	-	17	TGTGCCAGCAGTTACCGACGCAACAGGCTCCGGAACTATGGCTACACCTTC	CASSYRRNRLRNYGYTF
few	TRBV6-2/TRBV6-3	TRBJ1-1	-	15	TGTGCCAGCAGCTCCGGAGGCGGAGGCGACACTGAAGCTTTCTTT	CASSSGGGGDTEAFF
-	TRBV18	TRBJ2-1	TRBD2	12	TGTGCCAGCTCAAATAGCGGGCATGAGCAGTTCTTC	CASSNSGHEQFF
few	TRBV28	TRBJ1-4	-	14	TGTGCCAGCAGTTTACGGGGGGCAGGGGAAAAACTGTTTTTT	CASSLRGAGEKLFF
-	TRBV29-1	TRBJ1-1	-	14	TGCAGCGTTGAAGGGGGGGTCACCCACACTGAAGCTTTCTTT	CSVEGGVTHTEAFF
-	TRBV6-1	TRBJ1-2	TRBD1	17	TGTGCCAGCGAGGGACAGGGGGTCCCTTTAGCTAACTATGGCTACACCTTC	CASEGQGVPLANYGYTF
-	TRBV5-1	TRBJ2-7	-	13	TGCGCCAGCAGTCCCGACGGAGCCTACGAGCAGTACTTC	CASSPDGAYEQYF
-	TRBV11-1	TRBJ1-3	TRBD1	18	TGTGCCAGCAGCCCCTGGACAGGCTCCGGGACCTCTGGAAACACCATATATTTT	CASSPWTGSGTSGNTIYF
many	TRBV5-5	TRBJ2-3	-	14	TGTGCCAGCAGCTTAAGGGTGGCAACAGATACGCAGTATTTT	CASSLRVATDTQYF
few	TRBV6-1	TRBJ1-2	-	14	TGTGCCAGCAGTGAAGCTTGGGGGGGCTATGGCTACACCTTC	CASSEAWGGYGYTF
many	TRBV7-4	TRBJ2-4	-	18	TGTGCCAGCAGCTCCCTTAGGCGGCCACCCGCGCCCAAAAACATTCAGTACTTC	CASSSLRRPPAPKNIQYF
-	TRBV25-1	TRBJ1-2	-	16	TGTGCCAGCAGTGAGATACAGGACACTACACGCTATGGCTACACCTTC	CASSEIQDTTRYGYTF
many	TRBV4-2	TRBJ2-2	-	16	TGTGCCAGCAGCCAAGTTCGCCAGGCGCACACCGGGGAGCTGTTTTTT	CASSQVRQAHTGELFF